This record covers a single T cell receptor (beta chain). What it binds is unknown. This sample is part of a study of cytomegalovirus exposure and HLA in healthy donors. Whole-study context: The roughly 120 validation repertoires, a later analysis reported, used the same platform as the roughly 730 repertoires from the first cohort.

Findings and caveats of the study: Through in vitro validation, a few CMV-associated chains were shown to be specific for CMV antigens. Rarity held for most TCR sequences, but there were some public TCRs that occurred in many donors.

The protocol was immunoSEQ multiplex PCR, while the TCRdb copy is restricted to in-frame clones and leaves out a portion. The sample contains around 150,000 clones, roughly 89% of which appear only once. V lost 4 bases, J lost 2 bases, and 3 bases stayed unmatched. Germline V CDR1 and CDR2: MGHRA, YSYEKL. The CDR3 sequence is 15 residues long. The donors were in the 120-subject validation cohort; that cohort was separate from the approximately 700-subject first cohort. The origin of this receptor is a woman between 18 and 29 years old in good health and CMV-seropositive. The chain uses TRBV4-1 and TRBJ2-5; 11 bases match TRBD2. What was sequenced was PBMCs. The CDR3 region has the DNA TGCGCCAGCAGCCGCCCTAGCGGGGGGCAAGAGACCCAGTACTTC. Its protein is CASSRPSGGQETQYF.